The 18 T cell receptor beta chains in this list originate from one sample, sequenced in a study of T cell responses to AZD1222 COVID-19 vaccine (dated by TCRdb to the early 2020s). Library preparation used the immunoSEQ multiplex PCR assay. The table comes from immuneACCESS by way of TCRdb, which keeps in-frame sequences with V and J called. Part of the clones is missing from these tables; in studies checked, under half for an unresolved V gene and the rest for unknown reasons. Within this sample are nearly 90,000 clones, with around nine tenths of them counted one time only. The ten largest clones represent around 10% of the sample. Sample time point, as interpreted from the label and publication: baseline before first vaccination. This specimen's treatment or condition label, per the study, means: meningococcal conjugate vaccine given as trial control. Sample: peripheral blood, taken on day 0 of MenACWY control vaccination. All receptors derive from an adult in good health.

This rearrangement joins TRBV7-8 to TRBJ2-3, with 8 positions matching TRBD2. The J segment lost 2 bases and the V segment lost 5 bases, leaving 9 bases of the junction unmatched. The CDR3 sequence is 16 residues long. Per germline, CDR1 SGHVS and CDR2 FQNEAQ. The CDR3 nucleotides read TGTGCCAGCAGCGGTACTAGCGGATACTACACAGATACGCAGTATTTT. Translation gives CASSGTSGYYTDTQYF.

This clone turned up a few times. As DNA, the CDR3 is TGTGCCAGCTCACCACCTCCCGATAACTATGGCTACACCTTC. Protein product: CASSPPPDNYGYTF. The rearrangement uses TRBV18 and TRBJ1-2; D not resolved. The germline V gene encodes CDR1 KGHSH and CDR2 LQKENI. This CDR3 has 14 amino acids. The V end lost 0 bases, the J end lost 1 base, and 6 bases lay between the germline ends.

This clone appeared a single time. The V gene is TRBV24-1, the J gene TRBJ2-3; the match to TRBD2 covers 16 bases. CDR1 and CDR2 from the germline V gene are KGHDR and SFDVKD. Trimming at V came to 4 bases and at J to 6 bases, leaving 3 bases not matched to a gene. This CDR3 is built from 16 residues. CDR3 residues: CATSEGLAGGLDTQYF. For the CDR3, the DNA is TGTGCCACCAGTGAGGGACTAGCGGGGGGGCTTGATACGCAGTATTTT.

This chain links TRBV19 with TRBJ1-3, with a possible D match to TRBD1 (5 bases). The ends were cut back, 4 bases at V and 0 bases at J, with 7 bases in the middle. The CDR3 covers 14 residues. In germline, CDR1 is LNHDA, CDR2 SQIVND (reference sequence). The CDR3 protein is CASSNQGSGNTIYF. Here the CDR3 DNA reads TGTGCCAGTAGTAACCAGGGCTCTGGAAACACCATATATTTT.

The chain uses TRBV6-4 and TRBJ2-1, with no clear D. This CDR3 has 14 amino acids. Germline V gene data show CDR1 as MRHNA and CDR2 as SNTAGT. Between the trimmed V and J ends, which lost 0 bases and 8 bases, there was a span of 11 bases. CDR3 in amino acids: CASSDSDGGDEQFF. The DNA for the CDR3 is TGTGCCAGCAGTGACTCGGACGGTGGCGATGAGCAGTTCTTC.

This chain connects TRBV2 to TRBJ1-5; D is perhaps TRBD1 (6 bases). The CDR3 is made up of 12 amino acids. CDR1 and CDR2 (germline): SNHLY, FYNNEI. The chain's CDR3 is CASTGYNQPQHF. The CDR3 nucleotides read TGTGCTTCTACAGGGTACAATCAGCCCCAGCATTTT.

The J gene is TRBJ2-1, the V gene TRBV9; possibly TRBD1 for D (5 bases). Germline loops: CDR1 SGDLS, CDR2 YYNGEE. Trimming shortened V by 0 bases and J by 9 bases, and 16 bases separated the two germline ends. CDR3 size: 15 residues. The CDR3 DNA follows: TGTGCCAGCAGCGTAGGGGCAGGGTCTAGGGGTGAGCAGTTCTTC. Its translation is CASSVGAGSRGEQFF.

V usage is TRBV28 and J usage is TRBJ1-6, with a possible D match to TRBD1 (6 bases). The V gene's germline CDR1 is MDHEN and CDR2 SYDVKM. V lost 6 bases, J lost 9 bases, and 21 bases lay in between. CDR3 length: 16 amino acids. CDR3 protein: CASRISGGTSTSPLHF. CDR3 nucleotide sequence: TGTGCCAGCAGAATCTCCGGCGGGACATCAACTTCACCCCTCCACTTT.

The V call is TRBV11-3, the J call TRBJ2-2; 8 bases map to TRBD1. Losses at the gene ends were 3 bases for V and 4 bases for J; bases not matched to a gene: 7. In germline, CDR1 is SGHNT, CDR2 YENEEA. CDR3 length: 16 amino acids. The CDR3 region has the DNA TGTGCCAGCAGCTTCTCAGGGGGCAGGGGCACCGGGGAGCTGTTTTTT. It is translated as CASSFSGGRGTGELFF.

J is TRBJ2-2 and V is TRBV5-4; 7 bases align to TRBD1. CDR3 length equals 15 residues. With V trimmed by 2 bases and J by 6 bases, 7 bases remained unmatched. Germline assignment: CDR1 SGHNT and CDR2 YYREEE (reference sequence). The DNA of the CDR3 is TGTGCCAGCAGCTTCGGGACAGAGAAATCCGGGGAGCTGTTTTTT. It encodes CASSFGTEKSGELFF.

This chain uses TRBV7-2 with TRBJ1-3, with D tentatively TRBD1 (5 bases). Trimming stripped 1 base from V and 0 bases from J, with 10 bases between. CDR3 length: 16 amino acids. Per the germline V gene, CDR1 is SGHTA and CDR2 is FQGNSA. The CDR3 coding sequence is TGTGCCAGCAGCTTAGGTGGGGCTAGCTCTGGAAACACCATATATTTT. It codes for CASSLGGASSGNTIYF.

The chain employs TRBV29-1 and TRBJ1-1; the D is unclear. Germline CDR1 and CDR2: SQVTM and ANQGSEA. The V gene lost 2 bases and the J gene lost 1 base, with 14 bases spanning the gap. The CDR3 loop spans 15 amino acids. Here the CDR3 reads CSVETPLGRNTEAFF. DNA for the CDR3: TGCAGCGTTGAAACCCCTCTAGGTCGGAACACTGAAGCTTTCTTT.

This chain joins TRBV19 and TRBJ2-1; the D is unclear. This CDR3 is built from 13 residues. The ends were cut back, 4 bases at V and 4 bases at J, with 8 bases in the middle. Germline lookup yields CDR1 LNHDA and CDR2 SQIVND (reference sequence). In nucleotides, the CDR3 is TGTGCCAGTAGTACAGCACATTACAATGAGCAGTTCTTC. Amino acids: CASSTAHYNEQFF.

The chain recombines TRBV19 with TRBJ2-1; no clear D. This CDR3 has 13 amino acids. Germline V gene data show CDR1 as LNHDA and CDR2 as SQIVND (reference sequence). The germline V and J ends were trimmed by 1 base and 10 bases, with 11 bases remaining between them. This CDR3 reads CASSIVSRSEQFF. As DNA, the CDR3 is TGTGCCAGTAGTATAGTCAGCAGAAGCGAGCAGTTCTTC. The complete variable domain, with remaining parts taken from reference TRBV19 and TRBJ2-1, reads DGGITQSPKYLFRKEGQNVTLSCEQNLNHDAMYWYRQDPGQGLRLIYYSQIVNDFQKGDIAEGYSVSREKKESFPLTVTSAQKNPTAFYLCASSIVSRSEQFFGPGTRLTVL.

This clone occurred once. The rearrangement uses TRBV5-5 and TRBJ2-7, with a weak D call TRBD2 (5 bases). V was shortened by 2 bases and J by 0 bases, with 6 bases between the two germline ends. The CDR3 length is 13 residues. CDR1 and CDR2 from the germline V gene are SGHKS and YYEKEE (reference sequence). CDR3 DNA: TGTGCCAGCAGCTTTGGGAGCTCCTACGAGCAGTACTTC. Protein product: CASSFGSSYEQYF.

The chain links TRBV7-7 to TRBJ2-1; D uncertain. V was cut by 2 bases and J by 7 bases, with 15 bases left in between. The germline CDR1 and CDR2 sequences are SSHAT and FNYEAQ (reference sequence). This CDR3 spans 15 amino acids. DNA of the CDR3: TGTGCCAGCAGCTTACAACTGGCTGGCCTTAATGAGCAGTTCTTC. This translates into CASSLQLAGLNEQFF.

CDR3 region: CASSHPRTGRRTVGQPQHF. Here the CDR3 DNA reads TGTGCCAGCAGCCATCCACGGACAGGGAGGAGAACGGTTGGTCAGCCCCAGCATTTT. The V call is TRBV2, the J call TRBJ1-5; 8 bases are a match to TRBD1. The CDR3 totals 19 residues. The ends lost 6 bases at V and 6 bases at J; junction bases unmatched: 22. The germline gives CDR1 SNHLY, CDR2 FYNNEI.

This sequence joins TRBV14 and TRBJ1-1, with unresolved D. The V end was cut by 3 bases, the J end by 4 bases, with 9 bases between. Germline V gene lookup returns CDR1 SGHDN and CDR2 FVKESK. The CDR3 loop spans 13 amino acids. In DNA form, the CDR3 reads TGTGCCAGCAGCCATAAGGGATTCACTGAAGCTTTCTTT. It translates to CASSHKGFTEAFF. The entire variable domain, with the rest obtained from reference TRBV14 and TRBJ1-1, is as follows: EAGVTQFPSHSVIEKGQTVTLRCDPISGHDNLYWYRRVMGKEIKFLLHFVKESKQDESGMPNNRFLAERTGGTYSTLKVQPAELEDSGVYFCASSHKGFTEAFFGQGTRLTVV.